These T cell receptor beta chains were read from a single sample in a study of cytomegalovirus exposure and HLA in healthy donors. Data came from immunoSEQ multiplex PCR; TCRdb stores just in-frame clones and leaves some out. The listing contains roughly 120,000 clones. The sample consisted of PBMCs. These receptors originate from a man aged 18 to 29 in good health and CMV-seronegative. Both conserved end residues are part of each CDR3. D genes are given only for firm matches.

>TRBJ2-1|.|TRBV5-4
CASSLAGVYLNEQFF
TGTGCCAGCAGCTTGGCAGGGGTATATCTCAATGAGCAGTTCTTC
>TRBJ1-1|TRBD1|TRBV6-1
CASRKGQGMNTEAFF
TGTGCCAGCAGGAAGGGACAGGGCATGAACACTGAAGCTTTCTTT
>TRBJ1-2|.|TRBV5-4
CASSFKEDSLFNYGYTF
TGTGCCAGCAGCTTTAAGGAAGACTCTCTTTTTAACTATGGCTACACCTTC
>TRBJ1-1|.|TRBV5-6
CASSLEGPAEAFF
TGTGCCAGCAGCTTGGAGGGGCCTGCTGAAGCTTTCTTT
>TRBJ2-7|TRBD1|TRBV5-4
CASSSRGQTYEQCF
TGTGCCAGCAGCTCCAGGGGGCAGACCTACGAGCAGTGCTTC
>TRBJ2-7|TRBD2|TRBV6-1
CASSGPGGYEQYF
TGTGCCAGCAGTGGGCCGGGGGGTTACGAGCAGTACTTC
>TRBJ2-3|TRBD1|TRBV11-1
CASSLVRDSLTDTQYF
TGTGCCAGCAGCTTAGTTCGGGACAGCCTAACAGATACGCAGTATTTT
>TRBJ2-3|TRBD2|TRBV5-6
CASRMTAGGPDTQYF
TGTGCCAGCAGAATGACGGCGGGGGGGCCGGATACGCAGTATTTT
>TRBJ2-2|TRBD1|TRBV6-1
CATDRENTGELFF
TGTGCCACCGACAGGGAGAACACCGGGGAGCTGTTTTTT
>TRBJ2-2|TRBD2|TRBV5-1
CASSSSGRTGELFF
TGCGCCAGCAGCTCAAGCGGGAGGACCGGGGAGCTGTTTTTT
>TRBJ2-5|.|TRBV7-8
CASSSPRAEETQYF
TGTGCCAGCAGCTCCCCGCGGGCCGAGGAGACCCAGTACTTC
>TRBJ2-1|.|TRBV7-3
CASSDWGTGGFF
TGTGCCAGCAGCGACTGGGGGACCGGGGGGTTCTTC
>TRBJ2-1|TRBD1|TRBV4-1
CASSQGTGGQNEQFF
TGCGCCAGCAGCCAAGGGACAGGGGGCCAGAATGAGCAGTTCTTC
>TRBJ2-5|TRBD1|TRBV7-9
CASSWTGQETQYF
TGTGCCAGCAGCTGGACAGGTCAAGAGACCCAGTACTTC
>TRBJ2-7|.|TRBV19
CASSTPPRDEQYF
TGTGCCAGTAGTACACCTCCCCGGGACGAGCAGTACTTC
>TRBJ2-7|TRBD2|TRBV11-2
CASSSQLAGGNEQYF
TGTGCCAGCAGCTCACAACTAGCGGGGGGTAACGAGCAGTACTTC
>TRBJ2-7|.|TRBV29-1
CSVGARGNAYEQYF
TGCAGCGTTGGAGCCCGGGGTAACGCCTACGAGCAGTACTTC
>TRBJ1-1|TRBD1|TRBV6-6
CASSYSGQGPTEAFF
TGTGCCAGCAGTTACTCAGGACAGGGTCCGACTGAAGCTTTCTTT
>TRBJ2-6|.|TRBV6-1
CASDLGPGANVLTF
TGTGCCAGCGATCTGGGGCCTGGGGCCAACGTCCTGACTTTC
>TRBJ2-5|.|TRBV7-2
CASSSSRMETQYF
TGTGCCAGCAGCTCAAGCCGTATGGAGACCCAGTACTTC
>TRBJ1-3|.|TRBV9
CASSSLPSGNTIYF
TGTGCCAGCAGTTCCCTCCCGTCTGGAAACACCATATATTTT
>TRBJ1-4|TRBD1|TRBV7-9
CASGNRGHNEKLFF
TGTGCCAGCGGCAACAGGGGACATAATGAAAAACTGTTTTTT
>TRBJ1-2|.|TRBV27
CASSLGGIGATFSGYTF
TGTGCCAGCAGTTTGGGAGGGATAGGGGCCACATTCTCTGGCTACACCTTC
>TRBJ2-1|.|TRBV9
CASSPEPTAWAGNEQFF
TGTGCCAGCAGCCCAGAACCGACAGCATGGGCTGGCAATGAGCAGTTCTTC
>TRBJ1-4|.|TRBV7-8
CASSLARGVEKLFF
TGTGCCAGCAGCTTAGCCAGGGGAGTTGAAAAACTGTTTTTT
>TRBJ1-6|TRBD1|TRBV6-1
CASSPGQGRSPLHF
TGTGCCAGCAGCCCGGGACAGGGTCGCTCACCCCTCCACTTT
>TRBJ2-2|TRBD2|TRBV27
CASSLLAGSTGELFF
TGTGCCAGCAGTCTACTAGCGGGATCTACCGGGGAGCTGTTTTTT
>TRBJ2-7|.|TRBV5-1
CASSSGLAYEQYF
TGCGCCAGCAGCTCTGGTCTAGCCTACGAGCAGTACTTC
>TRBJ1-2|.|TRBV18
CASSPAGENYGYTF
TGTGCCAGCTCACCAGCCGGGGAAAACTATGGCTACACCTTC
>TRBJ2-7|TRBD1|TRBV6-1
CASRGQVPQPYEQYF
TGTGCCAGCAGAGGACAGGTTCCCCAGCCCTACGAGCAGTACTTC
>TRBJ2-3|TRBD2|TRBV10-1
CASSGQTSGGSTDTQYF
TGCGCCAGCAGTGGCCAGACTAGCGGGGGAAGCACAGATACGCAGTATTTT
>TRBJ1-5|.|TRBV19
CASSTAIHQPQHF
TGTGCCAGTAGTACAGCGATCCATCAGCCCCAGCATTTT
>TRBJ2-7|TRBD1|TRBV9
CASSVGTGGLYEQYF
TGTGCCAGCAGCGTCGGGACAGGGGGCCTCTACGAGCAGTACTTC
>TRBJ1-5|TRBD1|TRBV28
CASSLWGQRAHSNQPQHF
TGTGCCAGCAGCCTTTGGGGACAGCGGGCCCATAGCAATCAGCCCCAGCATTTT
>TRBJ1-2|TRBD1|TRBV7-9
CASSFVTGGYGYTF
TGTGCCAGCAGCTTTGTAACAGGGGGCTATGGCTACACCTTC
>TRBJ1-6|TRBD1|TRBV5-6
CASNTGTGNSPLHF
TGTGCCAGCAACACCGGGACAGGAAATTCACCCCTCCACTTT
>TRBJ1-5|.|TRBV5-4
CASSLQGYEEPQHF
TGTGCCAGCAGCTTACAGGGATATGAGGAGCCCCAGCATTTT
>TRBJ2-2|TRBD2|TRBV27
CASTLAGGYGELFF
TGTGCCAGCACCCTAGCGGGAGGTTACGGGGAGCTGTTTTTT
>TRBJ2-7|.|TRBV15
CATSRDLQGLGEQYF
TGTGCCACCAGCAGAGATCTCCAGGGTTTAGGCGAGCAGTACTTC
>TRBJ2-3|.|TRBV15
CATSTRTFHTDTQYF
TGTGCCACCAGCACCCGGACTTTTCACACAGATACGCAGTATTTT
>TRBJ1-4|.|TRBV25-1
CARIGQSEQATNEKLFF
TGTGCCAGGATAGGACAGTCCGAACAAGCAACTAATGAAAAACTGTTTTTT
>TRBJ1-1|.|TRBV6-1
CASRPPERLGTEAFF
TGTGCCAGCAGGCCGCCGGAGCGCCTTGGGACTGAAGCTTTCTTT
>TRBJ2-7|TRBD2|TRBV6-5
CASSRAGQVYEQYF
TGTGCCAGCAGCCGAGCGGGGCAGGTGTACGAGCAGTACTTC
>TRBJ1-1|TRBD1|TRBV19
CASSSSGTGGLNTEAFF
TGTGCCAGTAGTTCATCCGGGACAGGGGGCCTGAACACTGAAGCTTTCTTT
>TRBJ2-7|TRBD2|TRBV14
CASSQYSSLAESYEQYF
TGTGCCAGCAGCCAATATTCTTCACTAGCGGAGTCCTACGAGCAGTACTTC
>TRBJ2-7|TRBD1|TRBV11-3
CASSRGTAREQYF
TGTGCCAGCAGCCGAGGGACAGCTCGCGAGCAGTACTTC
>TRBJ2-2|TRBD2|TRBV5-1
CASSPGLAGGPNTGELFF
TGCGCCAGCAGCCCGGGACTAGCGGGGGGTCCGAACACCGGGGAGCTGTTTTTT
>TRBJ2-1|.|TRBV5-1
CASSYRAEGSYNEQFF
TGCGCCAGCAGCTACCGCGCGGAGGGCTCCTACAATGAGCAGTTCTTC
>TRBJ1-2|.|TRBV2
CASSERGNYGYTF
TGTGCCAGCAGTGAGCGGGGGAACTATGGCTACACCTTC
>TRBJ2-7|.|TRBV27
CASSLSPGSYEQYF
TGTGCCAGCAGTTTATCCCCAGGTTCCTACGAGCAGTACTTC
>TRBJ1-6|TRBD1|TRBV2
CASALTGTGDSPLHF
TGTGCCAGCGCCTTAACCGGGACAGGAGATTCACCCCTCCACTTT
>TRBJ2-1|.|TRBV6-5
CASSLGEEGDNEQFF
TGTGCCAGCAGTTTAGGGGAGGAAGGAGACAATGAGCAGTTCTTC
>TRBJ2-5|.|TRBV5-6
CASSYDRRETQYF
TGTGCCAGCAGTTATGACAGGCGAGAGACCCAGTACTTC
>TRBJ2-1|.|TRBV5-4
CASSRTVDNEQFF
TGTGCCAGCAGCAGGACAGTAGACAATGAGCAGTTCTTC
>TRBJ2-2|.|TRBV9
CASSGHAGNTGELFF
TGTGCCAGCAGCGGCCACGCGGGGAACACCGGGGAGCTGTTTTTT
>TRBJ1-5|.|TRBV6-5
CASTPAAYSNQPQHF
TGTGCCAGCACCCCCGCGGCCTATAGCAATCAGCCCCAGCATTTT
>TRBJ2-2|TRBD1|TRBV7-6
CASSTGTGARTGELFF
TGTGCCAGCAGCACCGGGACAGGGGCTCGGACCGGGGAGCTGTTTTTT